This T cell receptor (beta chain) was recovered during a study of blood T cell repertoires in COVID-19. About the research overall: Spain, Italy and the United States supplied samples that represented acute and convalescent COVID-19.

How the authors handled the data: Counts of nucleated cells, estimated from reference gene primer amplification, were obtained. Generated by immunoSEQ multiplex PCR, the TCRdb table keeps only in-frame clones and is missing some. V and J calls plus clone size are reproduced from that table; the DNA served to infer D and trimming. Seen here are some 44,000 clones, about 90% observed once, and the top ten hold about 9.2%. The CDR3 consists of 16 residues. Per the germline V gene, CDR1 is KGHSH and CDR2 is LQKENI. With 6 bases clipped from V and 8 bases from J, the junction kept 15 bases outside the gene matches.

The sample was peripheral blood. The receptor's source is a man in his forties or fifties with active COVID-19. The V gene is TRBV18, the J gene TRBJ1-4; 7 positions agree with TRBD1. The CDR3 sequence: CASSPYERGREEKLFF. The CDR3 nucleotides read TGTGCCAGCTCCCCGTATGAGAGGGGGCGGGAAGAAAAACTGTTTTTT.